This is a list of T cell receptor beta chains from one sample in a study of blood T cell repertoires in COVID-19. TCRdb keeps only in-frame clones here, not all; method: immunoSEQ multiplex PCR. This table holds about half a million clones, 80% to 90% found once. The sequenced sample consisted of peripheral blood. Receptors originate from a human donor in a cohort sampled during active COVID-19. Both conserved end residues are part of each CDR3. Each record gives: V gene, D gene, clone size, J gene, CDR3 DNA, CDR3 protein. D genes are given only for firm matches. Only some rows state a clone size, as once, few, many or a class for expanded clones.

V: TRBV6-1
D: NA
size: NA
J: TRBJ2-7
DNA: TGTGCCAGCAGTGAAGCGCTTAGGACGGGGGAAAAATTC
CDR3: CASSEALRTGEKF

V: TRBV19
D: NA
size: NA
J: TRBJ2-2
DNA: TGTGCCAGTAGTATACTGGGCAGTTCGAACACCGGGGAGCTGTTTTTT
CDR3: CASSILGSSNTGELFF

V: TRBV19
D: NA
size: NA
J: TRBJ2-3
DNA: TGTGCCAGTAGCTCCCGGGTCCTCCTTAGCACAGATACGCAGTATTTT
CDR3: CASSSRVLLSTDTQYF

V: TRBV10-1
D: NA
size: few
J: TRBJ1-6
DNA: TGCGCCAGCAGTGAGTGGAGGGCCTGGGATAATTCACCCCTCCACTTT
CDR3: CASSEWRAWDNSPLHF

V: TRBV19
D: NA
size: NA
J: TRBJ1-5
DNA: TGTGCCAGTAGTTCAAACAATCAGCCCCAGCATTTT
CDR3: CASSSNNQPQHF

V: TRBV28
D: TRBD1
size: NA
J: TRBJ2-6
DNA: TGTGCCAGCAGTTCTCGGATAGGGGGCGGATCTGGGGCCAACGTCCTGACTTTC
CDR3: CASSSRIGGGSGANVLTF

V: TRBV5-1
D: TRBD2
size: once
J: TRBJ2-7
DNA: TGCGCCAGCAGGGTAGCGGGAGAAAGCTACGAGCAGTACTTC
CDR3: CASRVAGESYEQYF

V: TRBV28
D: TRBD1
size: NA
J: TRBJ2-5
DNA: TGTGCCAGCAGTTTCTCTCAAGGGACAGACCAAGAGACCCAGTACTTC
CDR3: CASSFSQGTDQETQYF

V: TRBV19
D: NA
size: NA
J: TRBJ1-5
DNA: TGTGCCAGTACCCTCAGGCCCTATAGCAATCAGCCCCAGCATTTT
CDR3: CASTLRPYSNQPQHF

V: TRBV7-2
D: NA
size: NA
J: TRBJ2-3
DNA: TGTGCCAGCAGCTTAGCGCGATTTTCCACAGATACGCAGTATTTT
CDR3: CASSLARFSTDTQYF

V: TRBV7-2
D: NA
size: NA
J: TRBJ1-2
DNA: TGTGCCAGCAGCTTAGCGGTTCGGGGGGATGGTGGCTACACCTTC
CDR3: CASSLAVRGDGGYTF

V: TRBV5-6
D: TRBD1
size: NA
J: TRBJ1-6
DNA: TGTGCCAGCAGCTTGTCGAGGGACAGGGGAAATTCACCCCTCCACTTT
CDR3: CASSLSRDRGNSPLHF

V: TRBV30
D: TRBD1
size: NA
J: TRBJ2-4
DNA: TGTGCCTGGGGAACCGGGACAGTTACCATTCAGTACTTC
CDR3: CAWGTGTVTIQYF

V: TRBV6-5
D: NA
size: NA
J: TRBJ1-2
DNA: TGTGCCAGCAGTTACTCGAGGTCAATAAACGACTATGGCTACACCTTC
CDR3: CASSYSRSINDYGYTF

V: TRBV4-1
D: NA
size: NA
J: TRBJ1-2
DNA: TGCGCCAGCAGCCAAGAAGCGAAAGGGGGATATGGCTACACCTTC
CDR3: CASSQEAKGGYGYTF

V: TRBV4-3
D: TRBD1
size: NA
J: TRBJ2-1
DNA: TGCGCCAGCAGCCAAGATCCCGACAGGGGAGGAAGGTTGAGTGAGCAGTTCTTC
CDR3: CASSQDPDRGGRLSEQFF

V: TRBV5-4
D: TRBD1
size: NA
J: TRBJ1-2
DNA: TGTGCCAGCAGTTTTGACAGGGGGCGGAACTATGGCTACACCTTC
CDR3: CASSFDRGRNYGYTF

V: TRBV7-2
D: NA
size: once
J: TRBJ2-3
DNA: TGTGCCAGCAGCTTATTCGGACTACCAAGCACAGATACGCAGTATTTT
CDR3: CASSLFGLPSTDTQYF

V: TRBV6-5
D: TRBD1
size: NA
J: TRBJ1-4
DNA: TGTGCCAGCAGTTACGGGGACAGGGGATATGAAAAACTGTTTTTT
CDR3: CASSYGDRGYEKLFF

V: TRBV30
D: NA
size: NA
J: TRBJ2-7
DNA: TGTGCCTGGAGTGAGGGACTGCCGAGCTCCTACGAGCAGTACTTC
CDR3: CAWSEGLPSSYEQYF

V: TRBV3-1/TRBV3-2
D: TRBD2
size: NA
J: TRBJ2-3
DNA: TGTGCCAGCAGCCCCAGACTAGCGGGAGATACGCAGTATTTT
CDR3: CASSPRLAGDTQYF

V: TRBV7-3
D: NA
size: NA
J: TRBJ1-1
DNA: TGTGCCAGCAGCTTCGCCGGGGGGGTGAACACTGAAGCTTTCTTT
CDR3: CASSFAGGVNTEAFF

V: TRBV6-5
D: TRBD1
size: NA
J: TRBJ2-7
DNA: TGTGCCAGCAGTAGACAGGGGGCAATTTACGACGAGCAGTACTTC
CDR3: CASSRQGAIYDEQYF

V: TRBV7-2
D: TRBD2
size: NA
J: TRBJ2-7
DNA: TGTGCCAGCAGCCTAGCGGGAGGGCCCTACGAGCAGTACTTC
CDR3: CASSLAGGPYEQYF

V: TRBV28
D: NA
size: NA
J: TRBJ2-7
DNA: TGTGCCAGCAGTCCGGAGGTAATATCCTACGAGCAGTACTTC
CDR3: CASSPEVISYEQYF

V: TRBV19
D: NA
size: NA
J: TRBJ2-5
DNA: TGTGCCAGTACGAACCGGGCTAGCGGAGGGGGGGAGACCCAGTACTTC
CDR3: CASTNRASGGGETQYF

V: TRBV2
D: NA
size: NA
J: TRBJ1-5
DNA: TGTGCCAGCAGTGAATCCGGGAGACGAAATAGCAATCAGCCCCAGCATTTT
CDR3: CASSESGRRNSNQPQHF

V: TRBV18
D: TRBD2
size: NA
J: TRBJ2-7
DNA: TGTGCCAGCTCACCACCGACTAGCGGGACCTACGAGCAGTACTTC
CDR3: CASSPPTSGTYEQYF

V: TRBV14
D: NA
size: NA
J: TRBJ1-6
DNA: TGTGCCAGCAGCCTCAGAGACAGGCGAAACTATAATTCACCCCTCCACTTT
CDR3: CASSLRDRRNYNSPLHF

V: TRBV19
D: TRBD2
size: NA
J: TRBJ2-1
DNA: TGTGCCAGTAGATCCTTAGCGGGAGGGTACAATGAGCAGTTCTTC
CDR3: CASRSLAGGYNEQFF

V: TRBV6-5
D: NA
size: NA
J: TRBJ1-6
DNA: TGTGCCGGCACCCCCGGGAACGGAAATTCACCCCTCCACTTT
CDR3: CAGTPGNGNSPLHF

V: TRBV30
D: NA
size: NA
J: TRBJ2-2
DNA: TGTGCCTGGAGTGTAGTTCTGGGGCAGCTTCGACCCGGGGAGCTGTTTTTT
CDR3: CAWSVVLGQLRPGELFF

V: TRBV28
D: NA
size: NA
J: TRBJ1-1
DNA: TGTGCCAGCAGTTTACGGGTGAACACTGAAGCTTTCTTT
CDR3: CASSLRVNTEAFF

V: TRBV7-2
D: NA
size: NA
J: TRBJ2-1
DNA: TGTGCCAGCAGCTTAGATGGGGCTAGAGTCGGCAATGAGCAGTTCTTC
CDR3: CASSLDGARVGNEQFF

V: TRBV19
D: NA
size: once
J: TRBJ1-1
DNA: TGTGCCAGCGACAGGACAGACTTT
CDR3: CASDRTDF

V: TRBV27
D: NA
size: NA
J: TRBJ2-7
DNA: TGTGCCAGCAGTTCCATGGACAACTACGAGCAGTACTTC
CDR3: CASSSMDNYEQYF

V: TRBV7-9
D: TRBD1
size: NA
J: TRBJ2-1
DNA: TGTGCCAGCAGCTTGCAGAGGACAGGGGGAATGGGCTACAATGAGCAGTTCTTC
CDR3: CASSLQRTGGMGYNEQFF

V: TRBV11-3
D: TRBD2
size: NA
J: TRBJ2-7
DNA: TGTGCCAGCAGCCAGCGAGCGGGAGGGTCCGAGCAGTACTTC
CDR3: CASSQRAGGSEQYF

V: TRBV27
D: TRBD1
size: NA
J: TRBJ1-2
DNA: TGTGCCACCAAACCCGTGGACAGGGTTGATGGCTACACCTTC
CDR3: CATKPVDRVDGYTF

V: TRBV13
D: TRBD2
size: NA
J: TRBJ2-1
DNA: TGTGCCAGCAGATCCCTAGCGGGAGGGACCTACAATGAGCAGTTCTTC
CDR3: CASRSLAGGTYNEQFF

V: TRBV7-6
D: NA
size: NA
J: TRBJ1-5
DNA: TGTGCCAGCAGCACCACTGATCAGCCCCAGCATTTT
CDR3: CASSTTDQPQHF

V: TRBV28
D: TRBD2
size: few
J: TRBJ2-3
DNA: TGTGCCAGCAGTTTCGGACTAGCGGCCACAGATACGCAGTATTTT
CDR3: CASSFGLAATDTQYF

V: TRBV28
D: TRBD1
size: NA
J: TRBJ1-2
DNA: TGTGCCAGCAGTTTAGGGGGGGGACAGGCCTCCTATGGCTACACCTTC
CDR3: CASSLGGGQASYGYTF

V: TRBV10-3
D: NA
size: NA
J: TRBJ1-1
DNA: TGTGCCATCAGTGGGGGGCCCACTGAAGCTTTCTTT
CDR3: CAISGGPTEAFF

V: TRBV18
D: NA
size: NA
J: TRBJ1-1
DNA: TGTGCCAGCTCACCTCCGGGGAGCGTAACTGAAGCTTTCTTT
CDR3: CASSPPGSVTEAFF

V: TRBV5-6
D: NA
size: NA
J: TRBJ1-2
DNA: TGTGCCAGCAGCCAGACAGCCTTAGCAGGCTACACCTTC
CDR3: CASSQTALAGYTF

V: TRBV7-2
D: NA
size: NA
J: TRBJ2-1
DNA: TGTGCCAGCAGCCCGACCCGCGGGGCCCACAATGAGCAGTTCTTC
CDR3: CASSPTRGAHNEQFF

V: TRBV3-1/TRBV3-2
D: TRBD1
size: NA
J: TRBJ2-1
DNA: TGTGCCAGCAGACCCACAGGGGAATCGGGTTACAATGAGCAGTTCTTC
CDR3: CASRPTGESGYNEQFF

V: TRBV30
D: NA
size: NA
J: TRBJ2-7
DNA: TGTGCCTGGAGCCTCTGGAGGTACGAGCAGTACTTC
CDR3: CAWSLWRYEQYF

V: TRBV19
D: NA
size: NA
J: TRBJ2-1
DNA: TGTGCCAGTAGTATTGTTGGCGGGAAAGCCTACAATGAGCAGTTCTTC
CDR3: CASSIVGGKAYNEQFF

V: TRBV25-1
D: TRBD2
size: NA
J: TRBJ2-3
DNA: TGTGCCAGCAGTGGACTGGGACTAGCCCTCACAGATACGCAGTATTTT
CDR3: CASSGLGLALTDTQYF